The T cell receptor (beta chain) described here comes from a study of neoadjuvant nivolumab and ipilimumab in lung cancer. Study observations and caveats: Higher pretherapy blood TCR richness went with higher resected-tumor richness. Only a small number of samples underwent TCR sequencing.

Remarks on this clone: What it binds is not known.

The method was immunoSEQ multiplex PCR; TCRdb's version includes in-frame clones alone and lacks a portion of them. The sample has about 17,000 clones, roughly three quarters seen once. V shed 4 bases and J 6 bases; nucleotides not matched to a gene: 11. The CDR3 contains 16 residues. From germline, CDR1 is SGHNT and CDR2 YYREEE (reference sequence). The input for sequencing was tumor tissue, taken after neoadjuvant nivolumab, alone or with ipilimumab, at or shortly before surgery. This receptor was taken from an adult with non-small cell lung cancer. The rearrangement links TRBV5-4 to TRBJ1-5; 9 bases align to TRBD1. This CDR3 is CASSDSGTGYGQPQHF. The CDR3 region has the DNA TGTGCCAGCAGCGATTCCGGGACAGGGTATGGTCAGCCCCAGCATTTT.